This T cell receptor beta chain was identified during a study of cytomegalovirus exposure and HLA in healthy donors. With 60 Vbeta and 13 Jbeta primers, the PCR was carried out. Method: immunoSEQ multiplex PCR; TCRdb's copy keeps in-frame clones and lacks some. The table lists 150,000 to 200,000 clones. Germline V gene sequence: CDR1 MDHEN, CDR2 SYDVKM. The CDR3 covers 15 residues. With 5 bases clipped from V and 7 bases from J, the junction kept 12 bases outside the gene matches. This TCR was recovered from a man aged 30 to 39 in good health and CMV-seronegative. This chain uses TRBV28 with TRBJ1-1; TRBD1 matches at 8 bases. Source material: PBMCs. This chain's CDR3 is CASSLHTGGLSEAFF. Written as DNA, the CDR3 is TGTGCCAGCAGTCTCCACACAGGGGGGCTAAGTGAAGCTTTCTTT.